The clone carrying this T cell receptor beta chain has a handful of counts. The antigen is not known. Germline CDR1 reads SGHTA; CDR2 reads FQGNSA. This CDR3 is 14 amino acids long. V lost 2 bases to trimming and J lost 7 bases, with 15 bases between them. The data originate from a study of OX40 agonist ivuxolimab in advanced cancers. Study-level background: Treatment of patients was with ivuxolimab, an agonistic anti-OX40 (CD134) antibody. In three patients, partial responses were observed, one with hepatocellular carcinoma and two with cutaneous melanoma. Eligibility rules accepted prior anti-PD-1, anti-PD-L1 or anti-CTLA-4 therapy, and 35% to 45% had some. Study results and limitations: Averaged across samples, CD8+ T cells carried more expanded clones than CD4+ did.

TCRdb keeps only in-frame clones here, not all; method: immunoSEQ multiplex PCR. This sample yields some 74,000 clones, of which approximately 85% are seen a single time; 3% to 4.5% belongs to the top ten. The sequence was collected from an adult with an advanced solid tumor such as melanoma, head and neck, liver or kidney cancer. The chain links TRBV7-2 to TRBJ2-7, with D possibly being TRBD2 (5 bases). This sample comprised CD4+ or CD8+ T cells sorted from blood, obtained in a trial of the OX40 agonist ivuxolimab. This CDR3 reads CASSLRAATREQYF. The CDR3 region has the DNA TGTGCCAGCAGCTTAAGGGCTGCAACTAGGGAGCAGTACTTC.